Below are 2 T cell receptor beta chains sequenced from a single sample in a study of PD-L1 blockade in urothelial cancer. Sequencing used immunoSEQ multiplex PCR; TCRdb keeps in-frame clones, though not all of them. The sample lists under 30,000 clones; around 82% were seen once. The material sequenced was PBMCs, taken around atezolizumab (anti-PD-L1) treatment. The source is a man between 65 and 79 years old with urothelial cancer.

The genes are TRBV1 and TRBJ2-7; the table gives TRBD1 as D, unverified against the DNA. TRBV1 is termed a pseudogene. The CDR3 extends over 16 amino acids. The CDR3 coding sequence is TGCACCAGCAGCCAGGAGAGACAGGGGGGATCGGACGAGCAGTACTTC. Translating it yields CTSSQERQGGSDEQYF.

The rearrangement links TRBV5-1 to TRBJ2-5, with 8 bases fitting TRBD1. CDR3 length equals 14 residues. Germline-derived CDR1 and CDR2 are SGHRS and YFSETQ. V was clipped by 1 base and J by 5 bases; unmatched bases: 4. As DNA, the CDR3 is TGCGCCAGCAGCTTGACAGGGGGTGGGGAGACCCAGTACTTC. The encoded protein is CASSLTGGGETQYF.